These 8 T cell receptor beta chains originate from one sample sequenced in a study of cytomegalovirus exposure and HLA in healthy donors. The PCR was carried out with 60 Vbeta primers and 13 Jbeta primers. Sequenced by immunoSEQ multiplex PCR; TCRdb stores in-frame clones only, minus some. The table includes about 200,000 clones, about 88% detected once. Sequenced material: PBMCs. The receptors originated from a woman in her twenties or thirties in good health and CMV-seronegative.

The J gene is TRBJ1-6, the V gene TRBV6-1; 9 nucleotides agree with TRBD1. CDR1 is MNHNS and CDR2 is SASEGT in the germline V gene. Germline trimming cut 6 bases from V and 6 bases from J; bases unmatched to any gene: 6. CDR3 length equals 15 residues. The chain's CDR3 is CASRGTGFGNSPLHF. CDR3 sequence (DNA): TGTGCCAGCAGGGGGACAGGGTTTGGTAATTCACCCCTCCACTTT.

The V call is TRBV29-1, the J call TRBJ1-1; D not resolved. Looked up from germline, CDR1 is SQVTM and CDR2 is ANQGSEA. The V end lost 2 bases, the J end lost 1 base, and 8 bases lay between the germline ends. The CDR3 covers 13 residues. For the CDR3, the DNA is TGCAGCGTTGAATCGCCCGGGAACACTGAAGCTTTCTTT. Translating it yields CSVESPGNTEAFF.

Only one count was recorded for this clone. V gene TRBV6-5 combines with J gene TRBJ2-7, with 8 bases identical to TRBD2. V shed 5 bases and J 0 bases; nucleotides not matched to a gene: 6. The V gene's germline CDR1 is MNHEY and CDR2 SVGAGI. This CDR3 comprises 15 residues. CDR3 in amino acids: CASSVGSGTSYEQYF. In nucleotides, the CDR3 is TGTGCCAGCAGTGTAGGTAGCGGGACCTCCTACGAGCAGTACTTC.

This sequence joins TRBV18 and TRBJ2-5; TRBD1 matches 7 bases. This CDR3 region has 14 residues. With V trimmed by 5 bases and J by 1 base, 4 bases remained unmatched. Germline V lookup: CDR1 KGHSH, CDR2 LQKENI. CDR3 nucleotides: TGTGCCAGCTCAAAGTGGGACAGCCAAGAGACCCAGTACTTC. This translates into CASSKWDSQETQYF.

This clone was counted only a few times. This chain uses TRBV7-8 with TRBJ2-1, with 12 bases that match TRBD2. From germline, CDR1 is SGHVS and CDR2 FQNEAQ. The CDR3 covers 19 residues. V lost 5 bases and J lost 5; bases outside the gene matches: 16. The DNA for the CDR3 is TGTGCCAGCAGCACCGCTTATACTAGCGGGGGGCCACAAGACAATGAGCAGTTCTTC. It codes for CASSTAYTSGGPQDNEQFF.

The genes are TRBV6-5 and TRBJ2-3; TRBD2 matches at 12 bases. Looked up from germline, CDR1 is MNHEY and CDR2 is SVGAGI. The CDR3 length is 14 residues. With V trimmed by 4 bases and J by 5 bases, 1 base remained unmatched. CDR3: CASSLGLAGDTQYF. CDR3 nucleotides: TGTGCCAGCAGTTTGGGACTAGCGGGAGATACGCAGTATTTT.

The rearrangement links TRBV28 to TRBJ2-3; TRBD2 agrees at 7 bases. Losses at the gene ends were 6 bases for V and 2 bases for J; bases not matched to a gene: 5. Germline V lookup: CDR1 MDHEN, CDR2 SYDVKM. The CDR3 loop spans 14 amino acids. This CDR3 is CASSPAGSTDTQYF. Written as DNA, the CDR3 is TGTGCCAGCAGCCCAGCGGGGTCCACAGATACGCAGTATTTT.

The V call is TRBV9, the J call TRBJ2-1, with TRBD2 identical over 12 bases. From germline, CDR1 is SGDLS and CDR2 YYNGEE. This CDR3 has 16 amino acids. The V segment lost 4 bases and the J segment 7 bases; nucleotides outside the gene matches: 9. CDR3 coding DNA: TGTGCCAGCAGCCCTAGACTAGCGGGAGAGGTGAATGAGCAGTTCTTC. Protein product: CASSPRLAGEVNEQFF.